This T cell receptor beta chain stems from a study of early T cells in non-severe SARS-CoV-2 infection. Study overall: Sequencing input comprised bulk RNA from unsorted whole blood; chain pairing was not available.

Worth noting for this clonotype: The antigen is not known.

Unique molecular identifier tags were affixed to discrete cDNA molecules. TCRdb fed the 5' RACE reads into MiXCR, producing one record per CDR3 protein. The sample records approximately 68,000 distinct CDR3 sequences, about a tenth being singletons. Findings of the study overall: The VDJdb matching leaned toward anti-spike CD8 responses and overlooked private and CD4 specificities.

The material sequenced was whole blood, taken at baseline. The sequence came from an adult who was a healthcare worker with PCR-confirmed SARS-CoV-2 infection or an uninfected control (not recorded which).

CDR3 region: CSAPPRGVAYNEQFF. For the CDR3, the DNA is TGCAGTGCTCCACCTCGTGGAGTAGCCTACAATGAGCAGTTCTTC. The rearrangement uses TRBV20-1 and TRBJ2-1; D unresolved. This CDR3 has 15 residues. Germline values: CDR1 DFQATT, CDR2 SNEGSKA (reference sequence). V was trimmed by 5 bases and J by 2 bases, leaving 16 bases between them.